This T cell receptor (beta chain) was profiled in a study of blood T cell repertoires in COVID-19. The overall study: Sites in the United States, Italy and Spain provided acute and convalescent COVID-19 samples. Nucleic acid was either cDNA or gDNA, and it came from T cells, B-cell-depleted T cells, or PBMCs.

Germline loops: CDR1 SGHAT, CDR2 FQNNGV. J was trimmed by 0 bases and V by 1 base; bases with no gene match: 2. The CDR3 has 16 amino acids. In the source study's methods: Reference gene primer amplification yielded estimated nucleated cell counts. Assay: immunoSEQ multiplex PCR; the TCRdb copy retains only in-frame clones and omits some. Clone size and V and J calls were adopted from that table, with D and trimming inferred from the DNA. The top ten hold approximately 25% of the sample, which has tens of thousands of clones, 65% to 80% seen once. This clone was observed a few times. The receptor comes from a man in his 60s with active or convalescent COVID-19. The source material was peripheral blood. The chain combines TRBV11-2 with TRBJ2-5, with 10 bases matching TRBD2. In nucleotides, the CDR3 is TGTGCCAGCAGCTTAGTGACTAGCGGGTACCAAGAGACCCAGTACTTC. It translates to CASSLVTSGYQETQYF.